The T cell receptor (beta chain) described here comes from a study of control samples from healthy donors and cancer patients. Clones were sequenced by immunoSEQ multiplex PCR, and TCRdb holds only the in-frame ones, with some missing. Counted here are over 85,000 clones, about 88% occurring once; the ten biggest clones make up under 40%. The sequence was collected from a man aged 65 to 79 with lung cancer. The sequenced sample was PBMCs.

The CDR3 sequence is CATSREGGSTDTQYF. The DNA of the CDR3 is TGTGCCACCAGCAGAGAAGGGGGAAGCACAGATACGCAGTATTTT. V is TRBV15 and J is TRBJ2-3, with D possibly TRBD1 on 6 matching bases. Per germline, CDR1 LNHNV and CDR2 YYDKDF (reference sequence). The CDR3 runs 15 residues. V lost 0 bases, J lost 0 bases, and 7 bases lay in between.